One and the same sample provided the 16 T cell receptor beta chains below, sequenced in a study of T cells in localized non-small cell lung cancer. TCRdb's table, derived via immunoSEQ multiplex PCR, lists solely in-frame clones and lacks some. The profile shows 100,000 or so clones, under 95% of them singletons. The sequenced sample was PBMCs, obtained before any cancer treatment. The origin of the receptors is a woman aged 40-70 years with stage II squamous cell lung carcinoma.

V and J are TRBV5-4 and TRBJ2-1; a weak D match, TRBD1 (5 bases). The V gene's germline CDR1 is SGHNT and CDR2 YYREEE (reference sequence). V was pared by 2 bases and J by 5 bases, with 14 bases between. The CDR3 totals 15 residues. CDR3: CASSLWGRKNNEQFF. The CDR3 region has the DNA TGTGCCAGCAGCTTATGGGGCAGAAAAAACAATGAGCAGTTCTTC.

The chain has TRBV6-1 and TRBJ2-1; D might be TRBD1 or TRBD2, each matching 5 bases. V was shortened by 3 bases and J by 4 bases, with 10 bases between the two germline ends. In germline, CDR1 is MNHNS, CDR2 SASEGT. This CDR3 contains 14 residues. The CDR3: CASSEGVVYNEQFF. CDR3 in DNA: TGTGCCAGCAGTGAGGGGGTGGTGTACAATGAGCAGTTCTTC.

The CDR3 here is CASSLERGPYNEQFF. The CDR3, as DNA: TGTGCCAGCAGCTTAGAGCGGGGGCCCTACAATGAGCAGTTCTTC. The chain employs TRBV7-2 and TRBJ2-1; 8 bases match TRBD2. The germline CDR1 and CDR2 sequences are SGHTA and FQGNSA. The CDR3 is made up of 15 amino acids. Unmatched junction bases numbered 1, after V lost 1 base and J lost 2 bases.

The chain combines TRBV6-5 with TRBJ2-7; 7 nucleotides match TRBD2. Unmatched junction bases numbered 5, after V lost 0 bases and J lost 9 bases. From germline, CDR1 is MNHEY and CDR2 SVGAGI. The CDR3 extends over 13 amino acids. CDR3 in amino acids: CASSYSTPGGQYF. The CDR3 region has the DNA TGTGCCAGCAGTTACTCAACGCCGGGGGGGCAGTACTTC.

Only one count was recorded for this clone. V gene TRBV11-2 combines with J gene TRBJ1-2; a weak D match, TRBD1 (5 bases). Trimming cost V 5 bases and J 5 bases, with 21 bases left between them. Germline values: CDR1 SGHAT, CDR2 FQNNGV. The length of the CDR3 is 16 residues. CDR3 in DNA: TGTGCCAGCAGCCGGGGGTCCCAGGGTAGAACTTATGGCTACACCTTC. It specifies CASSRGSQGRTYGYTF.

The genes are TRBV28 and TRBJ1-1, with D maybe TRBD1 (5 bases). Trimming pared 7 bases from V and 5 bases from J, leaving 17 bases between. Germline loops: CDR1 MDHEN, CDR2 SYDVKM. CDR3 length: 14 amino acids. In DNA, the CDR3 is TGTGCCAGCACCGACAGAAAAGGGGCTACTGAAGCTTTCTTT. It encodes CASTDRKGATEAFF.

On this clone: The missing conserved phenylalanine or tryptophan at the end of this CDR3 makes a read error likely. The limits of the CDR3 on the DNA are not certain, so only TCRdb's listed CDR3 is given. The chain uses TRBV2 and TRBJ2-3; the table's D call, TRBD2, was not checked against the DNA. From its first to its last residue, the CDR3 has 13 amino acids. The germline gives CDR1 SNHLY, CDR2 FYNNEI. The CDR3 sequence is CASSQRTSGTYVI.

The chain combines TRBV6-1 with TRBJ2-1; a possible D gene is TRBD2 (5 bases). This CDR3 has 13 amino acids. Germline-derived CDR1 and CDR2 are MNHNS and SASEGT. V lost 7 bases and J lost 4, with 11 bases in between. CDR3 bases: TGTGCCAGCACAGTTTGGACTTACAATGAGCAGTTCTTC. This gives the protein CASTVWTYNEQFF.

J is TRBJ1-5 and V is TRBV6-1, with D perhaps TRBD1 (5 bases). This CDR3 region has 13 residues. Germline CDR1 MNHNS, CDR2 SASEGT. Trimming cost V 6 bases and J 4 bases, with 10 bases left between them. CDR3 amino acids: CASSRTQNQPQHF. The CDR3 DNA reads TGTGCCAGCAGCAGGACACAGAATCAGCCCCAGCATTTT.

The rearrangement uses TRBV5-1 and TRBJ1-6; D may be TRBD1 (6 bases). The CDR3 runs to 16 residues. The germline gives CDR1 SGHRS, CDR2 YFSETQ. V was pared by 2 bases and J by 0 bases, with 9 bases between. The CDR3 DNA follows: TGCGCCAGCAGCTTACAGGGAGGCTCCTATAATTCACCCCTCCACTTT. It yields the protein CASSLQGGSYNSPLHF.

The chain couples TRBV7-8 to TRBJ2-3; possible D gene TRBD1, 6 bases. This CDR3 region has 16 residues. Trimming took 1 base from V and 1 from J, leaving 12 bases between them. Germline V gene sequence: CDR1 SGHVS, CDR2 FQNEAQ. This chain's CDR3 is CASSLVRYRGTDTQYF. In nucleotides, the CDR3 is TGTGCCAGCAGCTTAGTAAGGTACAGGGGCACAGATACGCAGTATTTT.

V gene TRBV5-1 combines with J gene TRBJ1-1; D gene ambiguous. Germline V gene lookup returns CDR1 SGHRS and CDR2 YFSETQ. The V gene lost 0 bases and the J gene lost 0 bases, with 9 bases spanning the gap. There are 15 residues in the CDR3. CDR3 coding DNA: TGCGCCAGCAGCTTGGTACAGAGATTGAACACTGAAGCTTTCTTT. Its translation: CASSLVQRLNTEAFF.

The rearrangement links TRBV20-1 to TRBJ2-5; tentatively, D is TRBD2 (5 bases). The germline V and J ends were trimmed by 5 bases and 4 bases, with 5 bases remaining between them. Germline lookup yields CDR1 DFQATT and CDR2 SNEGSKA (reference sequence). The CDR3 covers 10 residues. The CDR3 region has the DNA TGCAGTGCTGGACTAGAGACCCAGTACTTC. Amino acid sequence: CSAGLETQYF.

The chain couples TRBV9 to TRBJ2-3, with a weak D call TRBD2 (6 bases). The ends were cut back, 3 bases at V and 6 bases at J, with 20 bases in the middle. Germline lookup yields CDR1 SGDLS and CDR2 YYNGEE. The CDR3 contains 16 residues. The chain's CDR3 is CASSASLADHGDTQYF. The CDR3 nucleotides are TGTGCCAGCAGCGCCTCGTTAGCGGACCACGGGGATACGCAGTATTTT.

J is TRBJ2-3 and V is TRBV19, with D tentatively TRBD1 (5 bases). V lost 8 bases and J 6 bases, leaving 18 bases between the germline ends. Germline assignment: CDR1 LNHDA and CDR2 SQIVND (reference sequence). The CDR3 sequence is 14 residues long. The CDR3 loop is CASGRRTLPDTQYF. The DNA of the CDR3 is TGTGCCAGTGGAAGGCGGACACTTCCGGATACGCAGTATTTT.

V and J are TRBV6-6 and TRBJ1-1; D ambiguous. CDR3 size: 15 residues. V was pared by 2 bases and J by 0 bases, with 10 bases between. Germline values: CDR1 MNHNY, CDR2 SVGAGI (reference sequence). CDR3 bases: TGTGCCAGCAGTTACCTCCAGACCTTGAACACTGAAGCTTTCTTT. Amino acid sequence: CASSYLQTLNTEAFF.